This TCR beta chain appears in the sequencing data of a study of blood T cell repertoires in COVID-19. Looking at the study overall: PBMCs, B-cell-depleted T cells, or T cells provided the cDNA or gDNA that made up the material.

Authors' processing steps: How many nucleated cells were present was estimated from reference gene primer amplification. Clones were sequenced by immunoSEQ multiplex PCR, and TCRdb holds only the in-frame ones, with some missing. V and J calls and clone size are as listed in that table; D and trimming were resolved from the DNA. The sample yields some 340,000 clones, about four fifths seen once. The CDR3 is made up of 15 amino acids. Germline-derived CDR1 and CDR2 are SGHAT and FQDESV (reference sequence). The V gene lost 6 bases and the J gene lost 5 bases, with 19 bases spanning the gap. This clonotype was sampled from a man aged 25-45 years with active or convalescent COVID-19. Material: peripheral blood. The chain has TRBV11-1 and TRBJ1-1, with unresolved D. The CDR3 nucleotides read TGTGCCAGCAGTATCACCCCGGACTCTGGGACTGAAGCTTTCTTT. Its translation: CASSITPDSGTEAFF.